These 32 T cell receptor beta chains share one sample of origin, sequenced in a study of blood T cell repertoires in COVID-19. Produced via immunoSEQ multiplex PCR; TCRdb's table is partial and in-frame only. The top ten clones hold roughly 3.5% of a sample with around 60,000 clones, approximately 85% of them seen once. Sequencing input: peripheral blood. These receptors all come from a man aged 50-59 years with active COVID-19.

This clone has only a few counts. The CDR3 coding sequence is TGTGCCAGCAGTTCCTATGGACTAGCGGGGCGGTACGAGCAGTACTTC. Encoded protein: CASSSYGLAGRYEQYF. V usage is TRBV6-5 and J usage is TRBJ2-7; the match to TRBD2 covers 12 bases. V was pared by 4 bases and J by 4 bases, with 8 bases of the junction left unmatched. Germline V lookup: CDR1 MNHEY, CDR2 SVGAGI. The CDR3 runs to 16 residues.

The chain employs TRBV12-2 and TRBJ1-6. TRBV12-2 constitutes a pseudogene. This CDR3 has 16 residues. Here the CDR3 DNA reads TGTGCAAGTCGCTTAGCGTTTCCCCGATTCGGGTCACCCCTCCACTTT. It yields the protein CASRLAFPRFGSPLHF.

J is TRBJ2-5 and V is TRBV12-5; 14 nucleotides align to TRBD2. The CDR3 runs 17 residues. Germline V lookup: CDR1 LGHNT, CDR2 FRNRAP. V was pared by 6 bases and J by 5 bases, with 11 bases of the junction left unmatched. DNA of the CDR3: TGTGCTAGTGGGAAAGGGACTAGCGGGGGACTCGCCGAGACCCAGTACTTC. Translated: CASGKGTSGGLAETQYF.

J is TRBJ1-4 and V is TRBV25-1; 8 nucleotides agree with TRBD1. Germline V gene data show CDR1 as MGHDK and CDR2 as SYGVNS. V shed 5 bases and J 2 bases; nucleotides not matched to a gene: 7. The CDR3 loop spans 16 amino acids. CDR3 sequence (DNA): TGTGCCAGCAGTCGGCTCCAGGGGGCGACTAATGAAAAACTGTTTTTT. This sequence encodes CASSRLQGATNEKLFF.

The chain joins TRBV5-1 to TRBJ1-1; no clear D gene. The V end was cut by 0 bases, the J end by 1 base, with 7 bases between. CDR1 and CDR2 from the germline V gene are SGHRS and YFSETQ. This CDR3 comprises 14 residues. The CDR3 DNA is TGCGCCAGCAGCTTGGATGGAGGGAACACTGAAGCTTTCTTT. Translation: CASSLDGGNTEAFF.

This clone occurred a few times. The CDR3 region is CASSPGLAGVGQYF. The CDR3, as DNA: TGTGCCAGCAGCCCGGGACTAGCGGGGGTTGGGCAGTACTTC. The chain joins TRBV7-9 to TRBJ2-7, with 14 bases fitting TRBD2. Germline loops: CDR1 SEHNR, CDR2 FQNEAQ (reference sequence). With V trimmed by 5 bases and J by 9 bases, 6 bases remained unmatched. The length of the CDR3 is 14 residues. The entire variable domain, with the rest obtained from reference TRBV7-9 and TRBJ2-7, is as follows: DTGVSQNPRHKITKRGQNVTFRCDPISEHNRLYWYRQTLGQGPEFLTYFQNEAQLEKSRLLSDRFSAERPKGSFSTLEIQRTEQGDSAMYLCASSPGLAGVGQYFGPGTRLTVT.

CDR3 region: CAWSRGLAGSSTDTQYF. CDR3 in DNA: TGTGCCTGGAGTCGAGGACTAGCGGGGAGTAGCACAGATACGCAGTATTTT. The V gene is TRBV30, the J gene TRBJ2-3; 12 nucleotides line up with TRBD2. The germline gives CDR1 GTSNPN, CDR2 SVGIG (reference sequence). J gave up 0 bases and V 2 bases, and 6 bases lay outside the gene matches. The length of the CDR3 is 17 residues.

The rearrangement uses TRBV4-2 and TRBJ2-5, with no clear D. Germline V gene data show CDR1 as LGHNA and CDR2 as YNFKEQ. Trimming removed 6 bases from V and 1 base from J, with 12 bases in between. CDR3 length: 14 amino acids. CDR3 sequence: CASSQSVGQETQYF. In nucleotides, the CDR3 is TGTGCCAGCAGTCAAAGCGTAGGCCAAGAGACCCAGTACTTC.

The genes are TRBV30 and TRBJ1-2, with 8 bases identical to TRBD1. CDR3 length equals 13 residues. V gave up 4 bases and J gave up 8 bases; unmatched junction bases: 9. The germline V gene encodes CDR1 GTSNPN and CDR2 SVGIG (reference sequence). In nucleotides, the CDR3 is TGTGCCTGGATTAATCAGGGGGCGGACGGCTACACCTTC. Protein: CAWINQGADGYTF. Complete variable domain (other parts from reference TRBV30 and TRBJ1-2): SQTIHQWPATLVQPVGSPLSLECTVEGTSNPNLYWYRQAAGRGLQLLFYSVGIGQISSEVPQNLSASRPQDRQFILSSKKLLLSDSGFYLCAWINQGADGYTFGSGTRLTVV.

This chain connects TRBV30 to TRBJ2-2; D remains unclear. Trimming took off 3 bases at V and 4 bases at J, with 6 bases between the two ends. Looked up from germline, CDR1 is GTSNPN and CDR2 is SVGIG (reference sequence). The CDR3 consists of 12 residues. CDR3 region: CAWSSGTGELFF. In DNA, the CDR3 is TGTGCCTGGAGCTCAGGCACCGGGGAGCTGTTTTTT.

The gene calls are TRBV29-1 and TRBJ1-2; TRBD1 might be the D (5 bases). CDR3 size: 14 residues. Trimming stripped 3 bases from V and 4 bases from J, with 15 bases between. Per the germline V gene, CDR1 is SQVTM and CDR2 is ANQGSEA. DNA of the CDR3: TGCAGCGTTGATTCATTAGGGGCAGGCTATGGCTACACCTTC. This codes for CSVDSLGAGYGYTF. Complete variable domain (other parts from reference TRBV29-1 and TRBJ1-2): SAVISQKPSRDICQRGTSLTIQCQVDSQVTMMFWYRQQPGQSLTLIATANQGSEATYESGFVIDKFPISRPNLTFSTLTVSNMSPEDSSIYLCSVDSLGAGYGYTFGSGTRLTVV.

The CDR3 protein is CASSRRLAGGKVTQYF. The CDR3 nucleotides are TGTGCCAGCAGTCGAAGACTAGCGGGGGGTAAGGTGACCCAGTACTTC. The chain links TRBV6-6 to TRBJ2-5, with 13 positions matching TRBD2. V shed 5 bases, J shed 7 bases, and the junction held 10 bases outside the gene matches. Per germline, CDR1 MNHNY and CDR2 SVGAGI (reference sequence). This CDR3 comprises 16 residues.

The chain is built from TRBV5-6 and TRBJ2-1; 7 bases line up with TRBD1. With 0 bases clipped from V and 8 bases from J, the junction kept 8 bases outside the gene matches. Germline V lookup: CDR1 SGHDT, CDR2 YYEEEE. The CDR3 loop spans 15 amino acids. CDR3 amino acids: CASSLVGKGGDEQFF. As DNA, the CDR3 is TGTGCCAGCAGCTTGGTCGGCAAAGGGGGCGATGAGCAGTTCTTC.

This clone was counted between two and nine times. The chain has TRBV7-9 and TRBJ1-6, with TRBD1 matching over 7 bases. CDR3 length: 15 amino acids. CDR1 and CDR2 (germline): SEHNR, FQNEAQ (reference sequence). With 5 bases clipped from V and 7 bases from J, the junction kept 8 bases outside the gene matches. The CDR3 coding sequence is TGTGCCAGCAGCGAAGCGACAGGGTACAATTCACCCCTCCACTTT. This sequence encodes CASSEATGYNSPLHF.

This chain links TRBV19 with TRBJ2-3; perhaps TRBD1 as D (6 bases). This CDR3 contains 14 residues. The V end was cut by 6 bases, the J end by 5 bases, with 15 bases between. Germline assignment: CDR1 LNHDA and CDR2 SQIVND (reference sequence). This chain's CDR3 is CASRPGAHIDTQYF. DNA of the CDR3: TGTGCCAGTAGGCCAGGGGCCCATATAGATACGCAGTATTTT.

In DNA, the CDR3 is TGTGCCAGCAGCTTAGAGGACTTATCCTACGAGCAGTACTTC. Protein product: CASSLEDLSYEQYF. The rearrangement joins TRBV11-1 to TRBJ2-7; possible D gene TRBD2, 5 bases. This CDR3 spans 14 amino acids. V lost 1 base, J lost 1 base, and 8 bases lay in between. From germline, CDR1 is SGHAT and CDR2 FQDESV (reference sequence).

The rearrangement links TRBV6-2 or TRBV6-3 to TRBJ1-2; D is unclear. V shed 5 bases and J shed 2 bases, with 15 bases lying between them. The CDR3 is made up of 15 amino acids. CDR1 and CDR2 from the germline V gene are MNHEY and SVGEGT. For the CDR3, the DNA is TGTGCCAGCAGTCGGGCCGGACTAGAGAACTATGGCTACACCTTC. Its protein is CASSRAGLENYGYTF.

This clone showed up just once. CDR3: CASSVRGTAETQYF. The DNA for the CDR3 is TGTGCCAGCAGCGTACGGGGTACCGCTGAGACCCAGTACTTC. The J gene is TRBJ2-5, the V gene TRBV9, with D possibly matching TRBD2 (5 bases). With 1 base removed from V and 5 bases from J, the gap between germline ends came to 12 bases. This CDR3 has 14 amino acids. The germline V gene has CDR1 SGDLS and CDR2 YYNGEE.

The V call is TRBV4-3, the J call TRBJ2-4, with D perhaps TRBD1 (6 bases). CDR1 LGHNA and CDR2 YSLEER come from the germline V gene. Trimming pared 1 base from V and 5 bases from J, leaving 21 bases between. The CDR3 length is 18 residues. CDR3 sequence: CASSQGSLGAGVQNIQYF. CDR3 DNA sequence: TGCGCCAGCAGCCAAGGATCCCTCGGGGCAGGGGTCCAAAACATTCAGTACTTC.

The CDR3 sequence is CASRRDSRQAFF. The CDR3 DNA reads as TGCGCCAGCAGAAGGGACAGCCGGCAAGCTTTCTTT. The chain has TRBV5-1 and TRBJ1-1; TRBD1 matches 7 bases. The length of the CDR3 is 12 residues. The germline V gene has CDR1 SGHRS and CDR2 YFSETQ. V lost 5 bases to trimming and J lost 9 bases; unmatched junction nucleotides: 7.

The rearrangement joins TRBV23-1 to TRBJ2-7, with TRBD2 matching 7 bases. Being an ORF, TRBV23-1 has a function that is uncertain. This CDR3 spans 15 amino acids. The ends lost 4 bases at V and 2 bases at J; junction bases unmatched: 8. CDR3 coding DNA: TGCGCCAGCAGTCCCCCCCGGGAGGCTACCTACGAGCAGTACTTC. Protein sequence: CASSPPREATYEQYF.

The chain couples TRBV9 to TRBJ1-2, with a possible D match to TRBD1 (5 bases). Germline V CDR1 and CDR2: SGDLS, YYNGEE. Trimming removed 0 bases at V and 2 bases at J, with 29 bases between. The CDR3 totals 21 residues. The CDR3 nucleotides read TGTGCCAGCAGCGTAGCAACGGGGATGGGGGGTTTTACGAGACAGAACTATGGCTACACCTTC. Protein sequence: CASSVATGMGGFTRQNYGYTF.

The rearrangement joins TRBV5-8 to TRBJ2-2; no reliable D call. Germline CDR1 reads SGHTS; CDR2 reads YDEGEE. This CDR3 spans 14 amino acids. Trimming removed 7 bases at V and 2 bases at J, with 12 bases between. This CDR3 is CASPRVLNTGELFF. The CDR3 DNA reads TGTGCCAGCCCCCGGGTTCTTAACACCGGGGAGCTGTTTTTT.

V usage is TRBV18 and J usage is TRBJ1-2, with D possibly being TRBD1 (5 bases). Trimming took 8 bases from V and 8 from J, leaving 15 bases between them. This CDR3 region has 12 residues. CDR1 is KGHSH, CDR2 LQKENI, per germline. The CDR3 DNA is TGTGCCAGCCCTGCCCGGGGGGAAGGCTACACCTTC. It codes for CASPARGEGYTF.

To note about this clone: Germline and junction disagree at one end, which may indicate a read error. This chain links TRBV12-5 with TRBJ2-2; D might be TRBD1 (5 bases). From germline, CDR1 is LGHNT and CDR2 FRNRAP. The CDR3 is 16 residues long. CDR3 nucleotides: TGTGCCAGTGGTAGGGGCCAGACGGTGGGCACCGGGGAGCTGTTTTTT. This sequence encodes CASGRGQTVGTGELFF.

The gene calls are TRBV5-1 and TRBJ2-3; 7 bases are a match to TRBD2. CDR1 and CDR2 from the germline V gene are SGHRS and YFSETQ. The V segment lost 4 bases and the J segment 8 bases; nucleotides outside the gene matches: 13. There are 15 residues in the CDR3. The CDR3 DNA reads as TGCGCCAGCAGCCTCCAGGGAGGGAAAGAGGGTACGCAGTATTTT. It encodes CASSLQGGKEGTQYF.

The CDR3 nucleotides are TGTGCCACCAGTGCAGGACTAGCGGGGGTCTCAAGCTCCTACAATGAGCAGTTCTTC. This sequence encodes CATSAGLAGVSSSYNEQFF. The V and J genes are TRBV24-1 and TRBJ2-1; 13 nucleotides align to TRBD2. The CDR3 is 19 residues long. J lost 0 bases, V lost 5 bases, and 9 bases had no gene match. Per the germline V gene, CDR1 is KGHDR and CDR2 is SFDVKD.

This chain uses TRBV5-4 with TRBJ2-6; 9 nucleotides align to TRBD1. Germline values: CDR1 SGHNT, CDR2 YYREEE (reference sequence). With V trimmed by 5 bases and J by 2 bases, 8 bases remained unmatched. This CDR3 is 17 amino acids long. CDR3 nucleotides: TGTGCCAGCAGTTCCGGGACAGGGTCTCCTGGGGCCAACGTCCTGACTTTC. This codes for CASSSGTGSPGANVLTF.

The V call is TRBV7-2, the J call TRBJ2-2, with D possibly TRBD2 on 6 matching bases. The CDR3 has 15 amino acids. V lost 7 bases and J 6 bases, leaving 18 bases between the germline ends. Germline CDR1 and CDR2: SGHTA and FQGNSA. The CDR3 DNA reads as TGTGCCAGCACCATCCGAGGTACTAGCCCCGGGGAGCTGTTTTTT. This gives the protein CASTIRGTSPGELFF.

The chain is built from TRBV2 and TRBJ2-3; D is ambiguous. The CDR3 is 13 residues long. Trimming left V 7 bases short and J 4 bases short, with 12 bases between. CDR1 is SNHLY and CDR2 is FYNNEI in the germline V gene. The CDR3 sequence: CASIPRLADTQYF. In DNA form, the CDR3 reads TGTGCCAGCATACCACGACTGGCAGATACGCAGTATTTT.

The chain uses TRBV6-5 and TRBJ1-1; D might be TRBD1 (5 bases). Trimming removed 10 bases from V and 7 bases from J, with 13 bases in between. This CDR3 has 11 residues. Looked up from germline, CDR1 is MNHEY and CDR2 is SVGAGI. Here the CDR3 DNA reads TGTGCCACTCAAGACAGATTTGAAGCTTTCTTT. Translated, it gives CATQDRFEAFF.

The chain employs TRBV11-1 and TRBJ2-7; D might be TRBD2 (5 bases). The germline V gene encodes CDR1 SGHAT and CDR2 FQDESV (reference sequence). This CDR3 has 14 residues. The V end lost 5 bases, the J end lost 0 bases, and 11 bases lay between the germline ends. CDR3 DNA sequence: TGTGCCAGCAGCCATCAAGGAGGCTCCTACGAGCAGTACTTC. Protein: CASSHQGGSYEQYF.